The TCR beta chain under discussion was sequenced for a study of cytomegalovirus exposure and HLA in healthy donors. Researchers ran the PCR with 60 Vbeta and 13 Jbeta primers. Only in-frame clones appear in the TCRdb table, and some are missing; sequencing was by immunoSEQ multiplex PCR. The profile covers roughly 190,000 clones, with roughly 13% appearing a single time and 7.8% taken by the ten largest. This clone was counted a few times. Though probably carrying unrecorded immune exposures, donors were nominally healthy at sampling. The source is a man aged 50 to 60 in good health and CMV-seropositive. What was sequenced was PBMCs.

CDR3 DNA sequence: TGTGCCAGCAGCCCACGGGGGGGACTAGCGGGGGGACATACGCAGTATTTT. Its translation: CASSPRGGLAGGHTQYF. V gene TRBV7-8 combines with J gene TRBJ2-3, with 15 bases fitting TRBD2. Germline CDR1 reads SGHVS; CDR2 reads FQNEAQ. The CDR3 sequence is 17 residues long. With V trimmed by 5 bases and J by 7 bases, 10 bases remained unmatched.